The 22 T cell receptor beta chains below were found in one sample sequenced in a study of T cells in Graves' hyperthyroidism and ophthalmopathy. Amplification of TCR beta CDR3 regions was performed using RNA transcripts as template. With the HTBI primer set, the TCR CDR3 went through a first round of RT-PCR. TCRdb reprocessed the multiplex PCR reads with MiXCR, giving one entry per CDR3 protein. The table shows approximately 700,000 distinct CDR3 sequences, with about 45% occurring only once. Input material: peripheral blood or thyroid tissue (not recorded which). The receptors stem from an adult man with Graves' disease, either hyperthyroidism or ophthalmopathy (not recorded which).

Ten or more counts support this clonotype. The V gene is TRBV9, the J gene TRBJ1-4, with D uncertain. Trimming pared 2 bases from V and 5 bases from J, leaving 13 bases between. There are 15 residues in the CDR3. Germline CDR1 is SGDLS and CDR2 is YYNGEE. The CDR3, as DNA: TGTGCCAGCAGCGTGGGAGAGAGGGAGAATGAAAAACTGTTTTTT. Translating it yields CASSVGERENEKLFF.

CDR3 sequence: CASRTIDFYNSPLHF. As DNA, the CDR3 is TGTGCCAGCAGGACGATAGACTTCTATAATTCACCCCTCCACTTT. The V and J genes are TRBV10-3 and TRBJ1-6; no reliable D call. The CDR3 has 15 amino acids. Deletions cut 10 bases from V and 3 bases from J, with 16 bases between. In germline, CDR1 is ENHRY, CDR2 SYGVKD.

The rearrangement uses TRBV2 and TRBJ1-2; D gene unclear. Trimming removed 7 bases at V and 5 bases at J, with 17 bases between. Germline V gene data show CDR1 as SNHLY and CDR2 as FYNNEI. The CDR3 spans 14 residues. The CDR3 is CASTQGGVTYGYTF. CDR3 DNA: TGTGCCAGCACCCAAGGCGGGGTTACGTATGGCTACACCTTC.

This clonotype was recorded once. CDR3 in amino acids: CSVEDNRAGGIQETQYF. The CDR3, as DNA: TGCAGCGTTGAAGATAATCGAGCGGGAGGAATTCAAGAGACCCAGTACTTC. V gene TRBV29-1 combines with J gene TRBJ2-5; TRBD2 matches at 9 bases. This CDR3 is 17 amino acids long. Germline CDR1 SQVTM, CDR2 ANQGSEA. Trimming cost V 0 bases and J 2 bases; bases outside gene matches: 10. The entire variable domain, with the rest obtained from reference TRBV29-1 and TRBJ2-5, is as follows: SAVISQKPSRDICQRGTSLTIQCQVDSQVTMMFWYRQQPGQSLTLIATANQGSEATYESGFVIDKFPISRPNLTFSTLTVSNMSPEDSSIYLCSVEDNRAGGIQETQYFGPGTRLLVL.

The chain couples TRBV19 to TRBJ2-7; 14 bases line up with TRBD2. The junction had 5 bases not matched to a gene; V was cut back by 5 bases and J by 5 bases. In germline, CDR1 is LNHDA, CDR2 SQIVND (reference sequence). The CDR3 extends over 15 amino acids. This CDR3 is CASSSTSGRAHEQYF. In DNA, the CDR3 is TGTGCCAGTAGTTCGACTAGCGGGAGGGCCCACGAGCAGTACTTC.

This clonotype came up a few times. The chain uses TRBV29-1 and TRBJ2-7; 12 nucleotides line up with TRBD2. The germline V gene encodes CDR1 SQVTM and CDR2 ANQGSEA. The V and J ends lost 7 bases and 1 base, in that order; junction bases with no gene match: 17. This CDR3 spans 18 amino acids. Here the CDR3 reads CSAMNRPILAGGSYEQYF. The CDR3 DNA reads TGCAGCGCAATGAATCGTCCCATACTAGCGGGAGGATCCTACGAGCAGTACTTC.

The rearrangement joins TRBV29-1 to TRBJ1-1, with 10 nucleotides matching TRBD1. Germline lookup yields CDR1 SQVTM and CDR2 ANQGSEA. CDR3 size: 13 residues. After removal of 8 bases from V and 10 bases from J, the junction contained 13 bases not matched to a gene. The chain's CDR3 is CSSTGTGVGSAFF. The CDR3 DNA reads TGCAGCTCGACCGGGACAGGGGTGGGATCAGCTTTCTTT.

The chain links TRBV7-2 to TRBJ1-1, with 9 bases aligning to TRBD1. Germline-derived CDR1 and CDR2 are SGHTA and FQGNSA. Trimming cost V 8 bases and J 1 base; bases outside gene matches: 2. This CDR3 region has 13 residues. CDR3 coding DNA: TGTGCCAGCGCGGGACAGGGGAACACTGAAGCTTTCTTT. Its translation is CASAGQGNTEAFF.

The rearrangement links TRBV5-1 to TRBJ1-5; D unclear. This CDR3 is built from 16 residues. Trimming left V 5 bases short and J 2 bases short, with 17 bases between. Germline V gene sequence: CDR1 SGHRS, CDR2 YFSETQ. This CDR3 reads CASRGRTAGCNQPQHF. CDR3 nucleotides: TGCGCCAGCAGGGGGAGAACGGCAGGCTGCAATCAGCCCCAGCATTTT.

The CDR3 here is CSAATLLTSTAEQYF. In nucleotides, the CDR3 is TGCAGTGCCGCAACCCTTCTGACTAGCACGGCCGAGCAGTACTTC. This chain uses TRBV20-1 with TRBJ2-7; 7 bases map to TRBD2. The CDR3 is 15 amino acids. Unmatched junction bases numbered 17, after V lost 6 bases and J lost 6 bases. CDR1 and CDR2 from the germline V gene are DFQATT and SNEGSKA (reference sequence).

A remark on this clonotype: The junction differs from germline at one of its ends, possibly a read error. The CDR3 nucleotides read TGTGCCAGCCGCTTATGGCCCAAGATAAACTACGAGCAGTACTTC. It encodes CASRLWPKINYEQYF. The gene calls are TRBV11-1 and TRBJ2-7; D call uncertain. CDR1 is SGHAT and CDR2 is FQDESV in the germline V gene (reference sequence). The CDR3 is 15 amino acids.

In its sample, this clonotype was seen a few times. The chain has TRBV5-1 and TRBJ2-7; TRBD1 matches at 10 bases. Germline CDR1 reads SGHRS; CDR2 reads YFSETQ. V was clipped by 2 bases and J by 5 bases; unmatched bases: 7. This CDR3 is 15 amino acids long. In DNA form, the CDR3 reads TGCGCCAGCAGCTTTTCCGGGACAGGGGTTAACGAGCAGTACTTC. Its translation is CASSFSGTGVNEQYF.

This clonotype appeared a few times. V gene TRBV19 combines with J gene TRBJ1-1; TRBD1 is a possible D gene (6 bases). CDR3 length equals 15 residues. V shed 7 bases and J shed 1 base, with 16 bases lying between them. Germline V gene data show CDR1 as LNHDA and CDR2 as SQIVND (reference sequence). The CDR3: CASTDMTGGNTEAFF. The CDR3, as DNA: TGTGCCAGTACCGATATGACAGGTGGGAACACTGAAGCTTTCTTT.

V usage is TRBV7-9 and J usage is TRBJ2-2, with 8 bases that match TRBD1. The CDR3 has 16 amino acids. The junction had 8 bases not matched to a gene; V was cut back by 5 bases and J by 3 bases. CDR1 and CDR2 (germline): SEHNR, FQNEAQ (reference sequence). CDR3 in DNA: TGTGCCAGCAGCCCCACAGGGGGTATTGACACCGGGGAGCTGTTTTTT. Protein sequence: CASSPTGGIDTGELFF.

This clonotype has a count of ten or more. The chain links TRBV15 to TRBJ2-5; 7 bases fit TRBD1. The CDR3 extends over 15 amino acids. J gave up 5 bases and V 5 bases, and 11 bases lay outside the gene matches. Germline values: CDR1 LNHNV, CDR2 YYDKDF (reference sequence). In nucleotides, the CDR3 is TGTGCCACCAGCGGCCGGGACAGTGCTCCCGAGACCCAGTACTTC. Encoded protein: CATSGRDSAPETQYF.

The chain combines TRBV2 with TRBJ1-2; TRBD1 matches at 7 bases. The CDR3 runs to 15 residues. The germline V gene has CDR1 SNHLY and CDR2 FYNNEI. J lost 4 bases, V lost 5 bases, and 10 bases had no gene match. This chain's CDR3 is CASSSVAGGIYGYTF. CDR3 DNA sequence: TGTGCCAGCAGTTCGGTTGCAGGGGGGATCTATGGCTACACCTTC.

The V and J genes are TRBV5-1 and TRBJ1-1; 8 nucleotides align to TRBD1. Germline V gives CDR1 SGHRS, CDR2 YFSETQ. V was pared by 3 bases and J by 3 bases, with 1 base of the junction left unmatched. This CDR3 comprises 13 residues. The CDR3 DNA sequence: TGCGCCAGCAGCTGGGGACAGGACACTGAAGCTTTCTTT. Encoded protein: CASSWGQDTEAFF.

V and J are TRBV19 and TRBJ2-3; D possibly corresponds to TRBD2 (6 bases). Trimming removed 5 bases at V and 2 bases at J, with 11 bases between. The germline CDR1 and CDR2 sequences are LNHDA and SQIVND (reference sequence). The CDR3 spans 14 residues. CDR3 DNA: TGTGCCAGTAGTGTGGGAGGTTACACAGATACGCAGTATTTT. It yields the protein CASSVGGYTDTQYF. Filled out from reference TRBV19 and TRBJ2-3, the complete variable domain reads DGGITQSPKYLFRKEGQNVTLSCEQNLNHDAMYWYRQDPGQGLRLIYYSQIVNDFQKGDIAEGYSVSREKKESFPLTVTSAQKNPTAFYLCASSVGGYTDTQYFGPGTRLTVL.

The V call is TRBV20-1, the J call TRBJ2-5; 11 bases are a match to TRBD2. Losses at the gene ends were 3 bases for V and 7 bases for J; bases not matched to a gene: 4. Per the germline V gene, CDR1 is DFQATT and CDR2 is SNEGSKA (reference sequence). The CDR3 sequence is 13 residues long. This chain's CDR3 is CSARGGTSGTQYF. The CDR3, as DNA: TGCAGTGCTAGGGGCGGGACTAGCGGGACCCAGTACTTC.

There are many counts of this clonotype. CDR3 sequence: CAIRGQTSTEAFF. The DNA of the CDR3 is TGTGCCATCAGAGGACAGACGAGCACTGAAGCTTTCTTT. The genes are TRBV10-3 and TRBJ1-1; D might be TRBD1 (6 bases). V dropped 6 bases and J dropped 4 bases, with 12 bases sitting between them. This CDR3 comprises 13 residues. The germline CDR1 and CDR2 sequences are ENHRY and SYGVKD.

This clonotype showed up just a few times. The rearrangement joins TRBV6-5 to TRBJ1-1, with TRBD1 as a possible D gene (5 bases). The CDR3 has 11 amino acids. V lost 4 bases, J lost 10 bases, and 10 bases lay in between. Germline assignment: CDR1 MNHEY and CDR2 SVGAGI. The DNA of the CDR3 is TGTGCCAGCAGTTTTTTAGGGACAGCTTTCTTT. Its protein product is CASSFLGTAFF.

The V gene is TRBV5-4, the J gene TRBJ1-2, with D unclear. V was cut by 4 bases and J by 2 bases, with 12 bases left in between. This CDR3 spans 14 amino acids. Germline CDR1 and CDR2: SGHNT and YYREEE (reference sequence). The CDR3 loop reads CASSNLDGNYGYTF. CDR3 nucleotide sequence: TGTGCCAGCAGCAACCTGGACGGAAACTATGGCTACACCTTC. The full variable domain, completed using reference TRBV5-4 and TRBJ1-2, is ETGVTQSPTHLIKTRGQQVTLRCSSQSGHNTVSWYQQALGQGPQFIFQYYREEENGRGNFPPRFSGLQFPNYSSELNVNALELDDSALYLCASSNLDGNYGYTFGSGTRLTVV.